Shown below are 2 T cell receptor beta chains from a single sample sequenced in a study of cytomegalovirus exposure and HLA in healthy donors. The PCR used 60 Vbeta and 13 Jbeta primers. The data were produced by immunoSEQ multiplex PCR, yet TCRdb's version contains in-frame clones alone and is incomplete. This repertoire shows under 200,000 clones, about 75% found once; its top ten account for about 7.7%. The sequenced material came from PBMCs. These receptor sequences come from a middle-aged woman in good health and CMV-seropositive.

The V gene is TRBV18, the J gene TRBJ1-5, with D maybe TRBD1 (5 bases). Germline V gene sequence: CDR1 KGHSH, CDR2 LQKENI. CDR3 length equals 15 residues. V was pared by 1 base and J by 1 base, with 8 bases between. CDR3: CASSPQPGSNQPQHF. CDR3 nucleotide sequence: TGTGCCAGCTCACCACAGCCAGGGAGCAATCAGCCCCAGCATTTT.

V gene TRBV23-1 combines with J gene TRBJ1-1; tentatively, D is TRBD1 (5 bases). TRBV23-1 is classed as an ORF, of uncertain function. The CDR3 has 15 amino acids. The germline V and J ends were trimmed by 5 bases and 0 bases, with 13 bases remaining between them. CDR3 DNA: TGCGCCAGCAGTTTCGAAAGGGGCTTGAACACTGAAGCTTTCTTT. This translates into CASSFERGLNTEAFF.